This TCR beta chain stems from a study of OX40 agonist ivuxolimab in advanced cancers. Sequencing was performed with immunoSEQ multiplex PCR; in TCRdb, only in-frame clones are kept and a portion is missing. The sample lists some 15,000 clones, approximately 82% occurring once. The J segment lost 4 bases and the V segment lost 5 bases, leaving 7 bases of the junction unmatched. Germline loops: CDR1 SGHVS, CDR2 FQNEAQ. This CDR3 is built from 14 residues. The specimen was CD4+ or CD8+ T cells sorted from blood, collected in a trial of the OX40 agonist ivuxolimab. The J gene is TRBJ2-5, the V gene TRBV7-8, with 7 nucleotides matching TRBD1. The source is an adult with an advanced solid tumor such as melanoma, head and neck, liver or kidney cancer. The CDR3 DNA is TGTGCCAGCAGCGCACCAGACAGGGTAGAGACCCAGTACTTC. Translation gives CASSAPDRVETQYF.